Reported below is one T cell receptor beta chain. Its antigen is undetermined. Treatment here: around 19 received Ad26.COV2.S at low or high dose, single or two shots; 5 received placebo; per-sample allocation not given. The investigators took samples on day 63 after the first vaccine or placebo injection. The V and J ends lost 3 bases and 3 bases respectively, with 11 bases between them. The length of the CDR3 is 14 residues. The germline gives CDR1 MNHEY, CDR2 SMNVEV (reference sequence). Method: immunoSEQ multiplex PCR; TCRdb's copy keeps in-frame clones and lacks some. The sample lists approximately 500,000 clones, approximately 88% seen once, with around 13% in the top ten. The sample belongs to a study of Ad26.COV2.S vaccination and SARS-CoV-2 variants. Whole-study findings and limits: After vaccination, reports described spike-specific CD8+ and CD4+ T cell responses as showing substantial breadth. Vaccine recipients had higher spike-specific TCR breadth than placebo recipients. Vaccine recipients and placebo recipients showed similar non-spike TCR breadth.

The rearrangement links TRBV27 to TRBJ1-1; TRBD1 might be the D (5 bases). The sample here was peripheral blood, taken in a trial of Ad26.COV2.S vaccine versus placebo. This clonotype was sampled from a person aged 18-65 years who received the Ad26.COV2.S COVID-19 vaccine or a placebo. This CDR3 is CASSFGTGYTEAFF. CDR3 coding DNA: TGTGCCAGCAGTTTTGGAACAGGCTACACTGAAGCTTTCTTT.